This TCR beta chain stems from a study of cytomegalovirus exposure and HLA in healthy donors. Of note for this clone: Its matching antigen is unknown.

CDR3 length equals 16 residues. V lost 0 bases to trimming and J lost 3 bases; unmatched junction nucleotides: 9. Germline-derived CDR1 and CDR2 are SGHNT and YYREEE (reference sequence). Study conclusions and caveats: Later analysis placed DRB1 highest and HLA-C lowest in TCR association rates, which differed by HLA locus. TCR beta sequences numbering under 20,000 were associated with HLA alleles at 0.05 false discovery rate in a later analysis.

PCR primers comprised 60 Vbeta and 13 Jbeta primers. TCRdb keeps only in-frame clones here, not all; method: immunoSEQ multiplex PCR. The data hold about 140,000 clones, with 75% to 85% observed a single time. The rearrangement links TRBV5-4 to TRBJ2-7; TRBD2 agrees at 7 bases. The receptor was derived from a man aged 40-55 years in good health and CMV-seronegative. Sequencing input: PBMCs. The chain's CDR3 is CASSLESSGVIYEQYF. DNA for the CDR3: TGTGCCAGCAGCTTGGAGTCCAGCGGGGTAATCTACGAGCAGTACTTC.